Below are 18 T cell receptor beta chains sequenced from a single sample in a study of cytomegalovirus exposure and HLA in healthy donors. The PCR had 60 Vbeta and 13 Jbeta primers. The method was immunoSEQ multiplex PCR; TCRdb's version includes in-frame clones alone and lacks a portion of them. The sample lists 200,000 or so clones, around 80% seen once, with about 3.1% in the top ten. The sequenced sample consisted of PBMCs. The receptors were gathered from a man younger than 40 in good health and CMV-seronegative.

This chain connects TRBV2 to TRBJ2-3; perhaps TRBD2 as D (7 bases). The CDR3 runs to 15 residues. The V end was cut by 9 bases, the J end by 2 bases, with 18 bases between. From germline, CDR1 is SNHLY and CDR2 FYNNEI. CDR3: CARRGGDRITDTQYF. In DNA form, the CDR3 reads TGTGCCAGAAGGGGGGGGGACCGCATCACAGATACGCAGTATTTT.

This clone has a handful of counts. The chain joins TRBV5-4 to TRBJ1-6; no clear D gene. V lost 4 bases and J lost 0, with 11 bases in between. The CDR3 covers 16 residues. The germline gives CDR1 SGHNT, CDR2 YYREEE (reference sequence). The CDR3 nucleotides are TGTGCCAGCAGCACGGGTCTCAGCTCCTATAATTCACCCCTCCACTTT. This codes for CASSTGLSSYNSPLHF.

The V and J genes are TRBV11-2 and TRBJ2-7, with D possibly TRBD2 on 5 matching bases. The V end was cut by 0 bases, the J end by 2 bases, with 8 bases between. The germline gives CDR1 SGHAT, CDR2 FQNNGV. This CDR3 has 14 residues. DNA of the CDR3: TGTGCCAGCAGCTTAGACGGGGAAGCCTACGAGCAGTACTTC. Translated, it gives CASSLDGEAYEQYF. The entire variable domain, with the rest obtained from reference TRBV11-2 and TRBJ2-7, is as follows: EAGVAQSPRYKIIEKRQSVAFWCNPISGHATLYWYQQILGQGPKLLIQFQNNGVVDDSQLPKDRFSAERLKGVDSTLKIQPAKLEDSAVYLCASSLDGEAYEQYFGPGTRLTVT.

The V gene is TRBV28, the J gene TRBJ2-7; 8 bases line up with TRBD2. Germline loops: CDR1 MDHEN, CDR2 SYDVKM. V lost 5 bases to trimming and J lost 5 bases; unmatched junction nucleotides: 8. The CDR3 extends over 14 amino acids. CDR3 loop: CASSQTGRGDEQYF. The CDR3 coding sequence is TGTGCCAGCAGTCAAACCGGGCGGGGGGACGAGCAGTACTTC. Supplemented by reference TRBV28 and TRBJ2-7, the full variable domain reads DVKVTQSSRYLVKRTGEKVFLECVQDMDHENMFWYRQDPGLGLRLIYFSYDVKMKEKGDIPEGYSVSREKKERFSLILESASTNQTSMYLCASSQTGRGDEQYFGPGTRLTVT.

The J gene is TRBJ2-7, the V gene TRBV27; possible D gene TRBD2, 5 bases. This CDR3 is built from 14 residues. Trimming left V 5 bases short and J 3 bases short, with 14 bases between. Germline CDR1 MNHEY, CDR2 SMNVEV (reference sequence). For the CDR3, the DNA is TGTGCCAGCAGTCCCCGCCCGGGGAGCTACGAGCAGTACTTC. Translating gives CASSPRPGSYEQYF.

The chain has TRBV5-6 and TRBJ2-7, with 8 bases lining up with TRBD1. The CDR3 totals 13 residues. After removal of 4 bases from V and 6 bases from J, the junction contained 6 bases not matched to a gene. Germline CDR1 and CDR2: SGHDT and YYEEEE. CDR3 bases: TGTGCCAGCAGCCCAGGGGGCCTGAGCGAGCAGTACTTC. The encoded protein is CASSPGGLSEQYF. The full variable domain, its missing parts supplied by reference TRBV5-6 and TRBJ2-7, is DAGVTQSPTHLIKTRGQQVTLRCSPKSGHDTVSWYQQALGQGPQFIFQYYEEEERQRGNFPDRFSGHQFPNYSSELNVNALLLGDSALYLCASSPGGLSEQYFGPGTRLTVT.

This chain connects TRBV25-1 to TRBJ2-3, with TRBD1 as a possible D gene (6 bases). The CDR3 totals 17 residues. Germline V gives CDR1 MGHDK, CDR2 SYGVNS. Trimming pared 4 bases from V and 2 bases from J, leaving 19 bases between. Here the CDR3 reads CASSGRGDRLVTDTQYF. Written as DNA, the CDR3 is TGTGCCAGCAGTGGCAGGGGCGACAGGCTTGTCACAGATACGCAGTATTTT.

There are a few counts of this clone. This chain uses TRBV5-1 with TRBJ2-7; possible D gene TRBD1, 5 bases. Germline loops: CDR1 SGHRS, CDR2 YFSETQ. The CDR3 length is 12 residues. Trimming took 5 bases from V and 6 from J, leaving 12 bases between them. CDR3 in DNA: TGCGCCAGCAGAAAGGGGTTGGGCGAGCAGTACTTC. Translated: CASRKGLGEQYF.

The chain uses TRBV4-1 and TRBJ2-1; 15 nucleotides align to TRBD2. Germline trimming cut 1 base from V and 1 base from J; bases unmatched to any gene: 11. Germline V gives CDR1 MGHRA, CDR2 YSYEKL. The CDR3 totals 21 residues. In DNA form, the CDR3 reads TGCGCCAGCAGCCAAGCCCGTCCTGGACTAGCGGGGGGGCGGTCCTACAATGAGCAGTTCTTC. Translating it yields CASSQARPGLAGGRSYNEQFF.

V and J are TRBV27 and TRBJ2-1; 13 bases match TRBD2. The CDR3 covers 15 residues. V was pared by 3 bases and J by 8 bases, with 4 bases of the junction left unmatched. The germline CDR1 and CDR2 sequences are MNHEY and SMNVEV (reference sequence). CDR3 bases: TGTGCCAGCAGTTTGGGACTAGCGGGGAGTGATGAGCAGTTCTTC. Encoded protein: CASSLGLAGSDEQFF.

The chain is built from TRBV5-5 and TRBJ2-5, with D unresolved. Trimming removed 4 bases from V and 1 base from J, with 17 bases in between. Per the germline V gene, CDR1 is SGHKS and CDR2 is YYEKEE (reference sequence). The CDR3 length is 16 residues. CDR3 sequence: CASSPDYLPGQETQYF. The CDR3 coding sequence is TGTGCCAGCAGCCCCGATTATTTACCAGGCCAAGAGACCCAGTACTTC.

This sequence joins TRBV4-2 and TRBJ2-1, with D perhaps matching TRBD2 (6 bases). This CDR3 is built from 13 residues. V lost 0 bases and J 9 bases, leaving 9 bases between the germline ends. Germline loops: CDR1 LGHNA, CDR2 YNFKEQ. Written as DNA, the CDR3 is TGTGCCAGCAGCCAAGATACTAGCACTGAGCAGTTCTTC. Encoded protein: CASSQDTSTEQFF.

The chain recombines TRBV5-1 with TRBJ2-5; 7 bases agree with TRBD2. The CDR3 loop spans 16 amino acids. Germline loops: CDR1 SGHRS, CDR2 YFSETQ. The trim removed 2 bases at V and 2 bases at J, leaving 9 bases unmatched. The chain's CDR3 is CASSFLAGRGQETQYF. The CDR3 DNA reads TGCGCCAGCAGCTTTCTTGCGGGGCGGGGGCAAGAGACCCAGTACTTC.

This chain connects TRBV18 to TRBJ1-3; TRBD1 matches 7 bases. Unmatched junction bases numbered 5, after V lost 3 bases and J lost 0 bases. The CDR3 runs 16 residues. Germline loops: CDR1 KGHSH, CDR2 LQKENI. CDR3 nucleotides: TGTGCCAGCTCACCCTACAGGGGTACCTCTGGAAACACCATATATTTT. Translating it yields CASSPYRGTSGNTIYF.

The chain has TRBV5-1 and TRBJ2-1, with D possibly matching TRBD2 (6 bases). The ends were cut back, 4 bases at V and 4 bases at J, with 18 bases in the middle. Germline lookup yields CDR1 SGHRS and CDR2 YFSETQ. CDR3 size: 16 residues. The chain's CDR3 is CASSAGLVGGYNEQFF. CDR3 coding DNA: TGCGCCAGCAGCGCGGGACTCGTCGGAGGGTACAATGAGCAGTTCTTC.

The J gene is TRBJ2-1, the V gene TRBV14, with D unresolved. Germline V gene lookup returns CDR1 SGHDN and CDR2 FVKESK. The CDR3 is 14 amino acids. V was cut by 2 bases and J by 7 bases, with 12 bases left in between. Here the CDR3 DNA reads TGTGCCAGCAGCCAATGGCTCAGAGGTAATGAGCAGTTCTTC. This translates into CASSQWLRGNEQFF. The full variable domain, with the rest looked up from reference TRBV14 and TRBJ2-1, is EAGVTQFPSHSVIEKGQTVTLRCDPISGHDNLYWYRRVMGKEIKFLLHFVKESKQDESGMPNNRFLAERTGGTYSTLKVQPAELEDSGVYFCASSQWLRGNEQFFGPGTRLTVL.

In nucleotides, the CDR3 is TGCGCCAGCAGCTCCCATCCAATAGCGGGGGCCGGCAATGAGCAGTTCTTC. Translated: CASSSHPIAGAGNEQFF. The V call is TRBV5-1, the J call TRBJ2-1; 9 bases are shared with TRBD2. This CDR3 is built from 17 residues. Germline CDR1 SGHRS, CDR2 YFSETQ. V lost 3 bases and J lost 6; bases outside the gene matches: 13.

The chain carries TRBV18 and TRBJ2-5; TRBD2 matches at 9 bases. Trimming cost V 4 bases and J 5 bases; bases outside gene matches: 5. Germline V gene data show CDR1 as KGHSH and CDR2 as LQKENI. The CDR3 is made up of 14 amino acids. The CDR3 DNA reads as TGTGCCAGCTCACAAAGCGGGGGGTATGAGACCCAGTACTTC. Residues: CASSQSGGYETQYF.